The clone carrying this TCR beta chain was recorded at least ten times. Researchers amplified the TCR beta CDR3 regions from RNA transcripts. The HTBI primer set drove a first-round RT-PCR of the TCR CDR3. MiXCR was run by TCRdb on the multiplex PCR reads, yielding one entry per CDR3 protein. The repertoire includes around 340,000 distinct CDR3 sequences, around a sixth of them detected once, and around 15% sits in the top ten. The data were obtained in a study of T cells in Graves' hyperthyroidism and ophthalmopathy. V lost 6 bases and J lost 4, with 16 bases in between. The CDR3 contains 14 residues. Germline V gives CDR1 MNHNS, CDR2 SASEGT.

The source is a woman aged 40 to 50 with Graves' ophthalmopathy. The sequenced material came from blood. The gene calls are TRBV6-1 and TRBJ2-7; D might be TRBD2 (5 bases). CDR3 protein: CASRPGLGPYEQYF. CDR3 bases: TGTGCCAGCAGGCCCGGACTTGGACCGTACGAGCAGTACTTC.